The 21 T cell receptor beta chains below come from one sample, sequenced in a study of T cell repertoires in cytomegalovirus infection. TCRdb re-called the reads with MiXCR, one entry per CDR3 protein. The sample includes 740,000 or so distinct CDR3 sequences, roughly 36% of them seen just once. The sample comprised PBMCs. These receptors originate from a human donor in good health (CMV status not recorded). Some clones in this sample may be carry-over from other donors' samples.

The V call is TRBV2, the J call TRBJ1-4; tentative D call: TRBD1 (6 bases). Per germline, CDR1 SNHLY and CDR2 FYNNEI. V gave up 6 bases and J gave up 3 bases, with 11 bases separating them. The CDR3 runs to 14 residues. The CDR3: CASRGRGSNEKLFF. In nucleotides, the CDR3 is TGTGCCAGCAGGGGTAGGGGGTCTAATGAAAAACTGTTTTTT.

V and J are TRBV19 and TRBJ2-5; TRBD2 might be the D (5 bases). CDR1 is LNHDA, CDR2 SQIVND, per germline (reference sequence). CDR3 size: 12 residues. Deletions cut 9 bases from V and 4 bases from J, with 12 bases between. The CDR3 sequence: CASNGERETQYF. DNA for the CDR3: TGTGCCAGCAACGGGGAACGAGAGACCCAGTACTTC.

This clonotype has just a few counts. This chain joins TRBV7-6 and TRBJ1-2; no reliable D call. The germline V gene encodes CDR1 SGHVS and CDR2 FNYEAQ. V lost 10 bases, J lost 2 bases, and 23 bases lay in between. This CDR3 comprises 16 residues. As DNA, the CDR3 is TGTGCCATCAGGAATCCGGAGGGCAGGTTAAACTATGGCTACACCTTC. This encodes CAIRNPEGRLNYGYTF.

This clonotype was found many times. The chain uses TRBV12-3 or TRBV12-4 and TRBJ2-1; 7 bases are shared with TRBD2. The CDR3 runs 15 residues. V was clipped by 5 bases and J by 7 bases; unmatched bases: 11. The CDR3 sequence: CASSPTGLDGNEQFF. CDR3 nucleotide sequence: TGTGCCAGCAGTCCCACCGGACTAGATGGGAATGAGCAGTTCTTC.

V gene TRBV7-8 combines with J gene TRBJ2-7; D unresolved. Germline CDR1 SGHVS, CDR2 FQNEAQ. V lost 1 base and J 5 bases, leaving 15 bases between the germline ends. The CDR3 contains 15 residues. In nucleotides, the CDR3 is TGTGCCAGCAGCTTAGGTGCGGCAGCCGTGCACGAGCAGTACTTC. Protein product: CASSLGAAAVHEQYF. Full variable domain (outside the CDR3, taken from reference TRBV7-8 and TRBJ2-7): GAGVSQSPRYKVAKRGQDVALRCDPISGHVSLFWYQQALGQGPEFLTYFQNEAQLDKSGLPSDRFFAERPEGSVSTLKIQRTQQEDSAVYLCASSLGAAAVHEQYFGPGTRLTVT.

This clonotype has a count of ten or more. The chain couples TRBV7-8 to TRBJ2-1; D not certain. The ends were cut back, 5 bases at V and 4 bases at J, with 9 bases in the middle. Germline CDR1 and CDR2: SGHVS and FQNEAQ. This CDR3 is 13 amino acids long. The CDR3, as DNA: TGTGCCAGCAGCCAGAACACGTACAATGAGCAGTTCTTC. It specifies CASSQNTYNEQFF.

This clonotype was observed at least ten times. The J gene is TRBJ1-1, the V gene TRBV19; TRBD1 might be the D (5 bases). This CDR3 comprises 14 residues. V was cut by 5 bases and J by 3 bases, with 13 bases left in between. CDR1 LNHDA and CDR2 SQIVND come from the germline V gene (reference sequence). The CDR3 nucleotides are TGTGCCAGTAGTCGGCAGGGAGTTCACACTGAAGCTTTCTTT. It translates to CASSRQGVHTEAFF.

This clonotype has only a few counts. The genes are TRBV27 and TRBJ2-7; D is possibly TRBD1 (6 bases). Germline V gives CDR1 MNHEY, CDR2 SMNVEV (reference sequence). The CDR3 has 14 residues. Trimming removed 5 bases at V and 4 bases at J, with 15 bases between. In nucleotides, the CDR3 is TGTGCCAGCAGTAGATCGACAGGTTTATACGAGCAGTACTTC. Encoded protein: CASSRSTGLYEQYF.

V and J are TRBV7-8 and TRBJ2-1; D may be TRBD1 (6 bases). In germline, CDR1 is SGHVS, CDR2 FQNEAQ. Trimming stripped 4 bases from V and 8 bases from J, with 15 bases between. This CDR3 comprises 14 residues. In nucleotides, the CDR3 is TGTGCCAGCAGCTCCTGGGGGCAGGGCCATGAGCAGTTCTTC. Protein product: CASSSWGQGHEQFF.

This clonotype was seen at least ten times. The CDR3 region has the DNA TGTGCCAGCAGCTTAGTTTTTAGGGTGAACACCGGGGAGCTGTTTTTT. Translation: CASSLVFRVNTGELFF. J is TRBJ2-2 and V is TRBV7-2; unclear D gene. The CDR3 covers 16 residues. Germline CDR1 and CDR2: SGHTA and FQGNSA. Trimming shortened V by 1 base and J by 1 base, and 10 bases separated the two germline ends.

The rearrangement uses TRBV29-1 and TRBJ2-7, with D unclear. Germline values: CDR1 SQVTM, CDR2 ANQGSEA. This CDR3 region has 16 residues. V shed 3 bases and J shed 2 bases, with 20 bases lying between them. Written as DNA, the CDR3 is TGCAGCGTTGAGGGCGTCGGGCTTCTTCCACCCTACGAGCAGTACTTC. Translation gives CSVEGVGLLPPYEQYF.

The chain combines TRBV7-6 with TRBJ2-5, with D maybe TRBD2 (5 bases). The V gene's germline CDR1 is SGHVS and CDR2 FNYEAQ. The V and J ends lost 1 base and 5 bases respectively, with 17 bases between them. This CDR3 is 16 amino acids long. In DNA form, the CDR3 reads TGTGCCAGCAGCTTAGGAGGACTGGGAGAAGGGGAGACCCAGTACTTC. Translated, it gives CASSLGGLGEGETQYF.

This clonotype was observed a handful of times. The rearrangement links TRBV6-5 to TRBJ2-7; 10 bases are a match to TRBD1. CDR1 MNHEY and CDR2 SVGAGI come from the germline V gene. The CDR3 runs to 15 residues. Trimming removed 3 bases from V and 0 bases from J; junction bases left unmatched: 2. CDR3 nucleotides: TGTGCCAGCAGTTATGGACAGGGGGTCTCCTACGAGCAGTACTTC. This translates into CASSYGQGVSYEQYF.

This clonotype was seen a handful of times. At one end, the junction sequence differs from germline, possibly due to a read error. The chain uses TRBV19 and TRBJ2-1; D remains ambiguous. Germline-derived CDR1 and CDR2 are LNHDA and SQIVND (reference sequence). The CDR3 contains 14 residues. The CDR3 spells CASSLEVPDDEQFF. The CDR3 nucleotides are TGTGCCAGTAGTTTAGAGGTGCCGGACGATGAGCAGTTCTTC.

This clonotype was seen a few times. V is TRBV4-1 and J is TRBJ1-4; tentatively, D is TRBD1 (5 bases). There are 17 residues in the CDR3. Trimming shortened V by 4 bases and J by 4 bases, and 19 bases separated the two germline ends. CDR1 and CDR2 (germline): MGHRA, YSYEKL. The CDR3 sequence is CASSRGPSGVDNEKLFF. The DNA for the CDR3 is TGCGCCAGCAGCCGGGGACCATCCGGGGTGGATAATGAAAAACTGTTTTTT.

The J gene is TRBJ1-2, the V gene TRBV28; D uncertain. V was trimmed by 5 bases and J by 7 bases, leaving 20 bases between them. The germline V gene has CDR1 MDHEN and CDR2 SYDVKM. The CDR3 length is 15 residues. CDR3 sequence reads: CASSDLVSPRGGYTF. In DNA, the CDR3 is TGTGCCAGCAGTGATCTAGTTTCCCCTCGGGGTGGCTACACCTTC.

This clonotype has only one observation. The final CDR3 position lacks the conserved phenylalanine or tryptophan, pointing to a likely read error. Because the CDR3's place on the DNA is in doubt, the DNA is left out and the CDR3 is given as listed by TCRdb. The chain has TRBV7-2 and TRBJ2-1. Termini included, the CDR3 measures 13 amino acids. Germline CDR1 and CDR2: SGHTA and FQGNSA. The CDR3 protein is CASSFLMYNEKFC.

This clonotype showed up just a few times. The chain uses TRBV19 and TRBJ1-1, with TRBD1 matching over 9 bases. CDR1 and CDR2 (germline): LNHDA, SQIVND (reference sequence). V shed 6 bases and J 3 bases; nucleotides not matched to a gene: 20. This CDR3 has 19 residues. The CDR3 here is CASSNPPGQGTRRDTEAFF. CDR3 in DNA: TGTGCCAGTAGCAATCCGCCGGGACAGGGCACCCGTAGGGACACTGAAGCTTTCTTT.

The chain joins TRBV7-2 to TRBJ2-3; D is perhaps TRBD2 (5 bases). V dropped 0 bases and J dropped 0 bases, with 7 bases sitting between them. Germline CDR1 is SGHTA and CDR2 is FQGNSA. CDR3 size: 15 residues. DNA for the CDR3: TGTGCCAGCAGCTTAGCGACGGGGAGCACAGATACGCAGTATTTT. This encodes CASSLATGSTDTQYF.

This clonotype was seen a handful of times. V gene TRBV25-1 combines with J gene TRBJ1-1, with D tentatively TRBD1 (5 bases). There are 16 residues in the CDR3. The V end was cut by 4 bases, the J end by 1 base, with 16 bases between. Germline V gene data show CDR1 as MGHDK and CDR2 as SYGVNS. The CDR3 loop is CASSGGRGKRNTEAFF. For the CDR3, the DNA is TGTGCCAGCAGTGGGGGCCGGGGGAAGAGGAACACTGAAGCTTTCTTT.

The rearrangement uses TRBV29-1 and TRBJ2-5; maybe TRBD1 (6 bases). In germline, CDR1 is SQVTM, CDR2 ANQGSEA. The CDR3 covers 15 residues. V lost 5 bases and J 3 bases, leaving 19 bases between the germline ends. The CDR3 is CSVLGLWGHEETQYF. The CDR3 region has the DNA TGCAGCGTTTTGGGGTTGTGGGGGCATGAAGAGACCCAGTACTTC.